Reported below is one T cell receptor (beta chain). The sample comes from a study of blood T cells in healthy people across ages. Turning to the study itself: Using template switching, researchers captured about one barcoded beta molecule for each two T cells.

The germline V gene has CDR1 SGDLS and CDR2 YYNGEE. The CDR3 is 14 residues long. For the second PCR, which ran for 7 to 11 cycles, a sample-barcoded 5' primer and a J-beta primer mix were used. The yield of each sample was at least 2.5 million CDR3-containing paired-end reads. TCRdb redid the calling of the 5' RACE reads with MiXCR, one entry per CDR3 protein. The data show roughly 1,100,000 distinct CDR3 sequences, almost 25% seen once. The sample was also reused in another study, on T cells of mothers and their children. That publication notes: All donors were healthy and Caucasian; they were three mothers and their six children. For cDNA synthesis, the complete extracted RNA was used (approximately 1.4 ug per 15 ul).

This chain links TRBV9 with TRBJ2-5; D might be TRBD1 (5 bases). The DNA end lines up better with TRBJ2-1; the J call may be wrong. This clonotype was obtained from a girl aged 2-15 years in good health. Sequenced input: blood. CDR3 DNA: TGTGCCAGCAGCGTTGACAGAGATTACAATGAGCAGTTCTTC. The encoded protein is CASSVDRDYNEQFF.